This record looks at one TCR beta chain sequence and its context. This entry belongs to a study of cytomegalovirus exposure and HLA in healthy donors. CDR1 SGHNT and CDR2 YYREEE come from the germline V gene (reference sequence). The V gene end was trimmed by 4 bases and the J gene end by 4 bases; junction bases not matched to a gene: 9. The length of the CDR3 is 15 residues. This PCR relied on a set of 60 Vbeta primers and 13 Jbeta primers. Clones were read by immunoSEQ multiplex PCR, and TCRdb kept only the in-frame ones, dropping some. This table holds tens of thousands of clones, over 70% found once.

The receptor was derived from a middle-aged man in good health and CMV-seronegative. The chain links TRBV5-4 to TRBJ1-2, with 8 bases lining up with TRBD1. Sequenced sample: PBMCs. CDR3 protein: CASSAGQGRTYGYTF. The CDR3 region has the DNA TGTGCCAGCAGCGCCGGACAGGGACGGACCTATGGCTACACCTTC.